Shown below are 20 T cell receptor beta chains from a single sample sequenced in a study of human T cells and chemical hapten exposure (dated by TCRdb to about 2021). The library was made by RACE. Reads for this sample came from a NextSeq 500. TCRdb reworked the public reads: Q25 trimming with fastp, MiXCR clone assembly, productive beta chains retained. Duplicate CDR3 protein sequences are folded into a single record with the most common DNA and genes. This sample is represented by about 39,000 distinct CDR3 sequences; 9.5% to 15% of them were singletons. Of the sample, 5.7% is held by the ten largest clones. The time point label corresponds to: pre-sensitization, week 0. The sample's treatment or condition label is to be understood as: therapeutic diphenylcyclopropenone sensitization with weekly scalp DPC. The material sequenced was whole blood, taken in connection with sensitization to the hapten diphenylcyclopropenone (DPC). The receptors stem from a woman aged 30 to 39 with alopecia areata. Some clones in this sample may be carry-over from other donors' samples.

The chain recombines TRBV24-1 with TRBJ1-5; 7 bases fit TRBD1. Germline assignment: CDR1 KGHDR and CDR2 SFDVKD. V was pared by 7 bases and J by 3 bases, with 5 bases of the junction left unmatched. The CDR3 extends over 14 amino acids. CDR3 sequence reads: CATSQGGFNQPQHF. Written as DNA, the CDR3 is TGTGCCACCAGCCAGGGGGGTTTCAATCAGCCCCAGCATTTT.

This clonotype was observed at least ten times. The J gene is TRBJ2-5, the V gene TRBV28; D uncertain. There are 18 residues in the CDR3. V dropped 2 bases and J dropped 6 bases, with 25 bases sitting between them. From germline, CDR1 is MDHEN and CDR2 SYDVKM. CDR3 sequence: CASSLDPTWGDLRQTQYF. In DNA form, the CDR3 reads TGTGCCAGCAGTTTAGATCCCACCTGGGGTGACCTGAGGCAGACCCAGTACTTC.

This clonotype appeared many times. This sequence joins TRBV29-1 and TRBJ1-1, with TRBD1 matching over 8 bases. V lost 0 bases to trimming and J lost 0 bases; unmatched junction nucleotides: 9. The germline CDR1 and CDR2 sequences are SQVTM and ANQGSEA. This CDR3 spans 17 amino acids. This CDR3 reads CSVEDFGQGAMNTEAFF. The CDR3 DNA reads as TGCAGCGTTGAAGATTTTGGGCAGGGGGCTATGAACACTGAAGCTTTCTTT.

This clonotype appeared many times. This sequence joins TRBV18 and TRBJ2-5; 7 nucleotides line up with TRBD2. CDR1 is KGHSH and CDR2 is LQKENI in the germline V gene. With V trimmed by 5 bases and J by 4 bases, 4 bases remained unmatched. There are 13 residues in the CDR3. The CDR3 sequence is CASSERDLETQYF. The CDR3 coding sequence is TGTGCCAGCTCAGAGCGGGACTTAGAGACCCAGTACTTC.

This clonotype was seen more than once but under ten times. The CDR3 DNA follows: TGCGCCAGCAGCCAAGGGGTAGGGGTGTCCTACAATGAGCAGTTCTTC. As protein: CASSQGVGVSYNEQFF. The chain couples TRBV4-3 to TRBJ2-1; D may be TRBD1 (5 bases). The V gene lost 1 base and the J gene lost 1 base, with 11 bases spanning the gap. Germline V gene sequence: CDR1 LGHNA, CDR2 YSLEER. This CDR3 has 16 amino acids.

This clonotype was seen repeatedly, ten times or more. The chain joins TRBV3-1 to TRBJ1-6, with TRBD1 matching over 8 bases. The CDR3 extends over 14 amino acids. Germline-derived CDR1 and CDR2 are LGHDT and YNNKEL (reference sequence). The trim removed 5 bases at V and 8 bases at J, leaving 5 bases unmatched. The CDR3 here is CASSYTGGYSPLHF. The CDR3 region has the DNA TGTGCCAGCAGCTATACAGGGGGGTATTCACCCCTCCACTTT.

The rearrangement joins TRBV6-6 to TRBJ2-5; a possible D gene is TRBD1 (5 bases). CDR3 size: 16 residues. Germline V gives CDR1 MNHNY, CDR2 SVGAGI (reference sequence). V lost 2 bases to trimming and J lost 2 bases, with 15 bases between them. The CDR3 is CASSYNSKGDQETQYF. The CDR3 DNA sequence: TGTGCCAGCAGTTACAACTCGAAAGGGGATCAAGAGACCCAGTACTTC.

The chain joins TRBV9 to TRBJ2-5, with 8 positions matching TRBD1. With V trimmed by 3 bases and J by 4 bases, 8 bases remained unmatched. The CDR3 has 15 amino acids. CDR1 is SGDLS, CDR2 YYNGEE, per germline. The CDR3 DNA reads TGTGCCAGCAGCGCTGGACAGGGCCAGGGAGAGACCCAGTACTTC. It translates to CASSAGQGQGETQYF.

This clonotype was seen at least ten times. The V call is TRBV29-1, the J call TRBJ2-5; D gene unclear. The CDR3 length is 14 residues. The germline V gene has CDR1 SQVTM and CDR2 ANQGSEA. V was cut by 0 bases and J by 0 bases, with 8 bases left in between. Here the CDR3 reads CSVEDWADQETQYF. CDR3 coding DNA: TGCAGCGTTGAAGATTGGGCAGACCAAGAGACCCAGTACTTC.

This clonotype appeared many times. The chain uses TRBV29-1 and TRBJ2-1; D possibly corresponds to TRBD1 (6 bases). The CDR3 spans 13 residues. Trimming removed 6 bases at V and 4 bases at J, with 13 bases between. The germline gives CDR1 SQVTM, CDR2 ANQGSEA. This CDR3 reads CSVQGQLYNEQFF. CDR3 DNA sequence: TGCAGCGTCCAAGGACAGCTTTACAATGAGCAGTTCTTC.

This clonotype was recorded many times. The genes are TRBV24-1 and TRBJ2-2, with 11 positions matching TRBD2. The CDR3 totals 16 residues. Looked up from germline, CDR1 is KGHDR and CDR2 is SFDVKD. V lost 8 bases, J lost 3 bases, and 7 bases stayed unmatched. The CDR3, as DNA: TGTGCCACCATTAGCGGGAGGGCTAAGGACACCGGGGAGCTGTTTTTT. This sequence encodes CATISGRAKDTGELFF.

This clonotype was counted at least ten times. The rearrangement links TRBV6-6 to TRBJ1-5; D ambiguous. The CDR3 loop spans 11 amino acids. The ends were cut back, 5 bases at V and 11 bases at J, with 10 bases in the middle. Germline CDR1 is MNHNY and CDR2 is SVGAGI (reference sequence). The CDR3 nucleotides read TGTGCCAGCAGTGACTTCAGCTCCCAGCATTTT. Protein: CASSDFSSQHF.

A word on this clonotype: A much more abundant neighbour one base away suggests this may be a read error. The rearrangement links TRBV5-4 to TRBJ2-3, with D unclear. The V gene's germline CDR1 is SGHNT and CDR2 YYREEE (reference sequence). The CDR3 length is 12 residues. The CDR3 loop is CTSSSHTDTQYF. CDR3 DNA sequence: TGTACCAGCAGTTCTCATACAGATACGCAGTATTTT.

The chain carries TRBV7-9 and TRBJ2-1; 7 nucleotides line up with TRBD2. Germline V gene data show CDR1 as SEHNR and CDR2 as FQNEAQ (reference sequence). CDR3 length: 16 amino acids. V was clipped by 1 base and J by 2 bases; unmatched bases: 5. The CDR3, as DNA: TGTGCCAGCAGCTTAGTAAACGCGGGAGCCTACAATGAGCAGTTCTTC. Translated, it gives CASSLVNAGAYNEQFF.

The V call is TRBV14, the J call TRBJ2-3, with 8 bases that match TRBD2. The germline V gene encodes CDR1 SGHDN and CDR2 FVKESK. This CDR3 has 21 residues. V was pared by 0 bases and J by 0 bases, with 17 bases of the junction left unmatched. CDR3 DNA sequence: TGTGCCAGCAGCCAAGATACCTCGTGGAGCGGGAGTTCCACTAGCACAGATACGCAGTATTTT. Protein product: CASSQDTSWSGSSTSTDTQYF.

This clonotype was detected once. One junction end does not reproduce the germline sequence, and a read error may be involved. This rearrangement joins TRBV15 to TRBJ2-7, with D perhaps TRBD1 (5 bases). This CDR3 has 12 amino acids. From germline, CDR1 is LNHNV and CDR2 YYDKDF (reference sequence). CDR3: CATSRVRGEQNF. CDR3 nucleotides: TGTGCCACCAGCAGAGTAAGGGGCGAGCAGAACTTC. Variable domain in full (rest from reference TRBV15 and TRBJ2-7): DAMVIQNPRYQVTQFGKPVTLSCSQTLNHNVMYWYQQKSSQAPKLLFHYYDKDFNNEADTPDNFQSRRPNTSFCFLDIRSPGLGDTAMYLCATSRVRGEQNFGPGTRLTVT.

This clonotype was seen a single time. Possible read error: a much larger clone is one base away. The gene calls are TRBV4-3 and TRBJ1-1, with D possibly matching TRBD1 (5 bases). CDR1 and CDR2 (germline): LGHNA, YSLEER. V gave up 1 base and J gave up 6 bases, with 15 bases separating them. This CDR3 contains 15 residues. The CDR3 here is CASSQAYRQGAEAFF. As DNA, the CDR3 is TGCGCCAGCAGCCAAGCTTACCGGCAAGGGGCTGAAGCTTTCTTT.

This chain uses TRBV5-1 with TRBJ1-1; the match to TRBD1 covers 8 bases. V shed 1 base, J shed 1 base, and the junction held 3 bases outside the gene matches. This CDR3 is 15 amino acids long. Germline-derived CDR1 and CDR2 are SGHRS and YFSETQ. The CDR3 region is CASSLMDRENTEAFF. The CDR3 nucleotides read TGCGCCAGCAGCTTGATGGACAGGGAGAACACTGAAGCTTTCTTT.

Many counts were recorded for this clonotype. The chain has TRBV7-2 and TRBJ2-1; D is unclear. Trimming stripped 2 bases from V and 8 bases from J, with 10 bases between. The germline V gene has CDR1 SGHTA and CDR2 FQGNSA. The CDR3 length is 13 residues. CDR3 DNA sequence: TGTGCCAGCAGCTTAAAGGGCCGGCATGAGCAGTTCTTC. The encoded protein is CASSLKGRHEQFF.

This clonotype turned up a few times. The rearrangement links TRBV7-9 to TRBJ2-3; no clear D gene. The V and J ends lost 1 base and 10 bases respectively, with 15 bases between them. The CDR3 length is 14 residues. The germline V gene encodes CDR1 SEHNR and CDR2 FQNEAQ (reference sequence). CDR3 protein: CASSLVLAYQPQYF. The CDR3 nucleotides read TGTGCCAGCAGCTTAGTATTGGCTTATCAGCCGCAGTATTTT.